The 19 T cell receptor beta chains reported below all come from one sample, sequenced in a study of identical twins (dated by TCRdb to 2016 to 2018). Libraries were constructed by 5' RACE. Data came from an Illumina HiSeq 2000. The raw public reads went through TCRdb reprocessing: fastp at Q25, MiXCR clone calling, in-frame beta chains kept. CDR3 protein duplicates are merged, each entry listing the most common genes and DNA. The sample has roughly 700,000 distinct CDR3 sequences on record, under 9% of them singletons. The ten largest clones add up to 0.8% to 1% of the sample. The sample was also linked to a second study, of yellow fever vaccine responses in identical twins.

The sequenced sample consisted of PBMCs. Receptors originate from a young woman in good health.

CDR3 residues: CASSLEEGAIGTGELFF. CDR3 sequence (DNA): TGTGCCAGCAGCTTAGAGGAGGGGGCAATTGGCACCGGGGAGCTGTTTTTT. This chain links TRBV7-9 with TRBJ2-2, with a possible D match to TRBD1 (7 bases). The CDR3 covers 17 residues. Per germline, CDR1 SEHNR and CDR2 FQNEAQ (reference sequence). Trimming shortened V by 1 base and J by 4 bases, and 16 bases separated the two germline ends.

This clonotype was seen many times. The chain links TRBV5-1 to TRBJ2-7, with D maybe TRBD2 (6 bases). V was shortened by 5 bases and J by 2 bases, with 11 bases between the two germline ends. The germline CDR1 and CDR2 sequences are SGHRS and YFSETQ. This CDR3 is 13 amino acids long. CDR3 in amino acids: CASSWRDPYEQYF. The CDR3, as DNA: TGCGCCAGCAGTTGGCGGGATCCCTACGAGCAGTACTTC.

This clonotype was seen a handful of times. The rearrangement uses TRBV12-3 or TRBV12-4 and TRBJ2-7, with D maybe TRBD2 (6 bases). The CDR3 runs 13 residues. V was trimmed by 6 bases and J by 6 bases, leaving 15 bases between them. CDR3 nucleotides: TGTGCCAGCAGCCCCATAGGAGCGGGCGAGCAGTACTTC. The encoded protein is CASSPIGAGEQYF.

The rearrangement uses TRBV11-2 and TRBJ2-5; no definite D call. This CDR3 region has 17 residues. The V end was cut by 7 bases, the J end by 2 bases, with 23 bases between. Germline CDR1 and CDR2: SGHAT and FQNNGV. The CDR3 sequence is CASTELGRQTLQETQYF. Written as DNA, the CDR3 is TGTGCCAGCACGGAGTTGGGTAGACAAACCCTACAAGAGACCCAGTACTTC.

This clonotype was observed at least ten times. The rearrangement joins TRBV15 to TRBJ1-2; D unresolved. Germline V lookup: CDR1 LNHNV, CDR2 YYDKDF (reference sequence). V lost 0 bases, J lost 4 bases, and 9 bases lay in between. The CDR3 covers 14 residues. CDR3 sequence (DNA): TGTGCCACCAGCAGAGATGTGGGCAGCTATGGCTACACCTTC. It encodes CATSRDVGSYGYTF.

This clonotype came up a few times. The rearrangement joins TRBV5-6 to TRBJ2-1, with D perhaps matching TRBD1 (6 bases). Trimming left V 4 bases short and J 4 bases short, with 12 bases between. The germline V gene encodes CDR1 SGHDT and CDR2 YYEEEE. This CDR3 is 14 amino acids long. The CDR3 sequence is CASSLQGGYNEQFF. CDR3 DNA sequence: TGTGCCAGCAGCCTACAGGGTGGGTACAATGAGCAGTTCTTC.

This clonotype has more than one count but fewer than ten. J is TRBJ2-7 and V is TRBV28; D perhaps matches TRBD2 (6 bases). The CDR3 covers 14 residues. CDR1 is MDHEN and CDR2 is SYDVKM in the germline V gene. V was pared by 5 bases and J by 5 bases, with 16 bases between. The CDR3 DNA reads TGTGCCAGCAGTGCCGGGACTCCAGGCCACGAGCAGTACTTC. It encodes CASSAGTPGHEQYF.

This clonotype was seen only a few times. The rearrangement links TRBV7-9 to TRBJ2-3; D might be TRBD1 (6 bases). This CDR3 contains 15 residues. CDR1 and CDR2 from the germline V gene are SEHNR and FQNEAQ (reference sequence). Trimming removed 5 bases from V and 4 bases from J, with 16 bases in between. Here the CDR3 DNA reads TGTGCCAGCAGCCTTAGGCAGGGGTCCGCAGATACGCAGTATTTT. It translates to CASSLRQGSADTQYF. Supplemented by reference TRBV7-9 and TRBJ2-3, the full variable domain reads DTGVSQNPRHKITKRGQNVTFRCDPISEHNRLYWYRQTLGQGPEFLTYFQNEAQLEKSRLLSDRFSAERPKGSFSTLEIQRTEQGDSAMYLCASSLRQGSADTQYFGPGTRLTVL.

In its sample, this clonotype was seen a few times. The gene calls are TRBV7-9 and TRBJ1-1; no reliable D call. The CDR3 covers 13 residues. Per the germline V gene, CDR1 is SEHNR and CDR2 is FQNEAQ (reference sequence). V gave up 5 bases and J gave up 3 bases, with 10 bases separating them. CDR3 region: CASSPEVDTEAFF. The CDR3 DNA follows: TGTGCCAGCAGCCCAGAAGTTGACACTGAAGCTTTCTTT.

The chain has TRBV7-3 and TRBJ1-1, with D hard to call. Trimming cost V 6 bases and J 2 bases, with 13 bases left between them. Germline loops: CDR1 SGHTA, CDR2 FQGTGA. The CDR3 extends over 14 amino acids. CDR3 amino acids: CASRAQGGNTEAFF. In DNA, the CDR3 is TGTGCCAGCAGGGCACAAGGCGGTAACACTGAAGCTTTCTTT.

The chain uses TRBV5-1 and TRBJ1-6; D gene uncertain. The V end was cut by 4 bases, the J end by 7 bases, with 12 bases between. CDR1 and CDR2 from the germline V gene are SGHRS and YFSETQ. CDR3 length: 14 amino acids. CDR3 residues: CASSPELANSPLHF. Here the CDR3 DNA reads TGCGCCAGCAGCCCCGAATTGGCCAATTCACCCCTCCACTTT. The full variable domain, rest sourced from reference TRBV5-1 and TRBJ1-6, is KAGVTQTPRYLIKTRGQQVTLSCSPISGHRSVSWYQQTPGQGLQFLFEYFSETQRNKGNFPGRFSGRQFSNSRSEMNVSTLELGDSALYLCASSPELANSPLHFGNGTRLTVT.

This clonotype was found a few times. The chain recombines TRBV27 with TRBJ2-6; D possibly corresponds to TRBD2 (5 bases). Trimming took off 2 bases at V and 0 bases at J, with 20 bases between the two ends. CDR3 length: 20 residues. Germline V gene data show CDR1 as MNHEY and CDR2 as SMNVEV (reference sequence). This chain's CDR3 is CASSLRTRDTLFSGANVLTF. The CDR3 region has the DNA TGTGCCAGCAGTTTAAGAACCCGGGATACCTTATTCTCTGGGGCCAACGTCCTGACTTTC.

This clonotype has ten or more counts. The chain uses TRBV5-6 and TRBJ1-2; unclear D gene. CDR1 is SGHDT and CDR2 is YYEEEE in the germline V gene. Trimming cost V 4 bases and J 5 bases, with 15 bases left between them. This CDR3 has 14 amino acids. This chain's CDR3 is CASSRFDPGYGYTF. CDR3 in DNA: TGTGCCAGCAGCCGGTTCGACCCGGGGTATGGCTACACCTTC. Full variable domain (missing parts from reference TRBV5-6 and TRBJ1-2): DAGVTQSPTHLIKTRGQQVTLRCSPKSGHDTVSWYQQALGQGPQFIFQYYEEEERQRGNFPDRFSGHQFPNYSSELNVNALLLGDSALYLCASSRFDPGYGYTFGSGTRLTVV.

This clonotype occurred a few times. The chain recombines TRBV7-9 with TRBJ2-5; TRBD1 matches at 10 bases. From germline, CDR1 is SEHNR and CDR2 FQNEAQ (reference sequence). The CDR3 contains 16 residues. Unmatched junction bases numbered 8, after V lost 6 bases and J lost 1 base. CDR3 sequence reads: CASRPPDRGAQETQYF. The CDR3 region has the DNA TGTGCCAGCAGGCCCCCGGACAGGGGGGCCCAAGAGACCCAGTACTTC.

This clonotype was found a few times. The CDR3 sequence: CSAYPGGDYIQYF. The CDR3 nucleotides read TGCAGTGCATACCCAGGGGGCGATTACATTCAGTACTTC. V and J are TRBV20-1 and TRBJ2-4; 8 bases map to TRBD1. V was pared by 6 bases and J by 8 bases, with 9 bases of the junction left unmatched. The CDR3 sequence is 13 residues long. CDR1 is DFQATT, CDR2 SNEGSKA, per germline (reference sequence).

This clonotype occurred many times. The CDR3 sequence: CASSVEGQGNEQYF. CDR3 bases: TGTGCCAGCAGCGTGGAAGGACAGGGGAACGAGCAGTACTTC. The chain carries TRBV9 and TRBJ2-7; TRBD1 agrees at 9 bases. This CDR3 has 14 residues. V lost 2 bases and J lost 5; bases outside the gene matches: 5. Germline V CDR1 and CDR2: SGDLS, YYNGEE. Together with reference TRBV9 and TRBJ2-7, the CDR3 gives the full variable domain: DSGVTQTPKHLITATGQRVTLRCSPRSGDLSVYWYQQSLDQGLQFLIQYYNGEERAKGNILERFSAQQFPDLHSELNLSSLELGDSALYFCASSVEGQGNEQYFGPGTRLTVT.

This clonotype was picked up many times. The genes are TRBV3-1 and TRBJ2-3; 9 bases map to TRBD1. The ends lost 5 bases at V and 4 bases at J; junction bases unmatched: 7. CDR1 is LGHDT and CDR2 is YNNKEL in the germline V gene (reference sequence). This CDR3 has 15 amino acids. The CDR3 region is CASSSRQGVSDTQYF. CDR3 bases: TGTGCCAGCAGCTCCCGACAGGGGGTGTCAGATACGCAGTATTTT.

The sample holds a few counts of this clonotype. The chain uses TRBV25-1 and TRBJ2-5; D could derive from TRBD1 or TRBD2 (5 bases each). The germline V gene has CDR1 MGHDK and CDR2 SYGVNS. The V end was cut by 0 bases, the J end by 5 bases, with 25 bases between. The CDR3 totals 19 residues. CDR3 nucleotides: TGTGCCAGCAGTGAATATTCGGGACGATGGTGGGGCCTGTGGGAGACCCAGTACTTC. This translates into CASSEYSGRWWGLWETQYF. Looking up the rest from reference TRBV25-1 and TRBJ2-5 gives the full variable domain: EADIYQTPRYLVIGTGKKITLECSQTMGHDKMYWYQQDPGMELHLIHYSYGVNSTEKGDLSSESTVSRIRTEHFPLTLESARPSHTSQYLCASSEYSGRWWGLWETQYFGPGTRLLVL.

The chain employs TRBV29-1 and TRBJ2-5, with D perhaps assigned TRBD1 or TRBD2 (6 bases each). The germline gives CDR1 SQVTM, CDR2 ANQGSEA. CDR3 length equals 16 residues. The V gene lost 7 bases and the J gene lost 2 bases, with 23 bases spanning the gap. CDR3 nucleotide sequence: TGCAGCGGGGGGGACACGCGATTGACTTTACAAGAGACCCAGTACTTC. Translation: CSGGDTRLTLQETQYF.